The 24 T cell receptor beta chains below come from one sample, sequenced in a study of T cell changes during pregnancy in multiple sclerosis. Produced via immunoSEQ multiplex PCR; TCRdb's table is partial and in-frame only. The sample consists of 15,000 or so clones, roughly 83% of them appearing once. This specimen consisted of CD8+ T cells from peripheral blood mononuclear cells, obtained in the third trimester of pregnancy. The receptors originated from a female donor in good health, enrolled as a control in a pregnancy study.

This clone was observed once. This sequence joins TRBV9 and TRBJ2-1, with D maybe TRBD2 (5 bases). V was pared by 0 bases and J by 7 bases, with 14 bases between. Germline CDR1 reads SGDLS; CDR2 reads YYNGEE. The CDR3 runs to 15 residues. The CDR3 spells CASSVGRVQRNEQFF. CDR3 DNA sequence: TGTGCCAGCAGCGTAGGGCGGGTCCAAAGGAATGAGCAGTTCTTC.

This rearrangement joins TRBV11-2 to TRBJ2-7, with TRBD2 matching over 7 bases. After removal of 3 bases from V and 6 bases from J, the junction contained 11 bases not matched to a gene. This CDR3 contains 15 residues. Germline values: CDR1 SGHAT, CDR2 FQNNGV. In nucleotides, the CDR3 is TGTGCCAGCAGCTTCCCAACTTTAGCGGGTTCCGAGCAGTACTTC. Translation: CASSFPTLAGSEQYF.

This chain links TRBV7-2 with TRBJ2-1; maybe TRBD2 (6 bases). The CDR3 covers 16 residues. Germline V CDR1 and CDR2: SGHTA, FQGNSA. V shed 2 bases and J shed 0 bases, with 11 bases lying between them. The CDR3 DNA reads TGTGCCAGCAGCTTAAAGAGGGGAGGCTCCTACAATGAGCAGTTCTTC. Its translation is CASSLKRGGSYNEQFF.

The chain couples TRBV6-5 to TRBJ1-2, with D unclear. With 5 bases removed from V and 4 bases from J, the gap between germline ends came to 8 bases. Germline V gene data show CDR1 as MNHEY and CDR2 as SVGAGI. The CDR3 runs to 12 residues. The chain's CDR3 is CASSEGVYGYTF. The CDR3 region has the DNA TGTGCCAGCAGTGAGGGTGTCTATGGCTACACCTTC.

CDR3 nucleotide sequence: TGTGCCAGCAGCCTGGTTGACAGGGCCTACGAGCAGTACTTC. It yields the protein CASSLVDRAYEQYF. The rearrangement uses TRBV5-4 and TRBJ2-7; TRBD1 matches 7 bases. The CDR3 is made up of 14 amino acids. V shed 4 bases, J shed 2 bases, and the junction held 6 bases outside the gene matches. Germline CDR1 is SGHNT and CDR2 is YYREEE (reference sequence). Drawing the rest from reference TRBV5-4 and TRBJ2-7, the complete variable domain is ETGVTQSPTHLIKTRGQQVTLRCSSQSGHNTVSWYQQALGQGPQFIFQYYREEENGRGNFPPRFSGLQFPNYSSELNVNALELDDSALYLCASSLVDRAYEQYFGPGTRLTVT.

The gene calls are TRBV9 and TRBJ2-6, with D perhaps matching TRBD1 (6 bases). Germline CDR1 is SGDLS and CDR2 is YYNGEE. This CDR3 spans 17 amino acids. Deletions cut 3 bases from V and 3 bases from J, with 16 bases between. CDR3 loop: CASSARWQGNGANVLTF. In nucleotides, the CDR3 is TGTGCCAGCAGCGCCCGGTGGCAGGGGAATGGGGCCAACGTCCTGACTTTC.

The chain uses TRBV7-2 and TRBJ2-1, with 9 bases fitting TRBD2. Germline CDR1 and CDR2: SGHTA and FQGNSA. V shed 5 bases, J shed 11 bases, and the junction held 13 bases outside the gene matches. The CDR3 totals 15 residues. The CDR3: CASSPTGTSPFQQFF. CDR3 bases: TGTGCCAGCAGCCCAACAGGGACTAGCCCCTTTCAGCAGTTCTTC.

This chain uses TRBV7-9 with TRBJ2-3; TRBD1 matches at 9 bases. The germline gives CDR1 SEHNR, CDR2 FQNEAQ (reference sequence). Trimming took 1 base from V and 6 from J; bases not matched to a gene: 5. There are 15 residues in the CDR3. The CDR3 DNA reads TGTGCCAGCAGCTTAGGCGGGACAGGGTTGGATACGCAGTATTTT. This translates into CASSLGGTGLDTQYF.

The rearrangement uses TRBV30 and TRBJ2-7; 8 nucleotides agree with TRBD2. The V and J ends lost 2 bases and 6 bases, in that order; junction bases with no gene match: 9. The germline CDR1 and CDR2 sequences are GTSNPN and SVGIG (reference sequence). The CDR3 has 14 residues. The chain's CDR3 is CAWSPPGLVPEQYF. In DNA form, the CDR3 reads TGTGCCTGGAGTCCCCCGGGACTAGTCCCCGAGCAGTACTTC.

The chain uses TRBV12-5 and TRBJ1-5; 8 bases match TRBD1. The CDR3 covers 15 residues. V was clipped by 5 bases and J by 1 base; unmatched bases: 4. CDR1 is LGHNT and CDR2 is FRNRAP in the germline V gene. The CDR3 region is CASGDGQGSNQPQHF. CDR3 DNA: TGTGCTAGTGGTGACGGACAGGGAAGCAATCAGCCCCAGCATTTT.

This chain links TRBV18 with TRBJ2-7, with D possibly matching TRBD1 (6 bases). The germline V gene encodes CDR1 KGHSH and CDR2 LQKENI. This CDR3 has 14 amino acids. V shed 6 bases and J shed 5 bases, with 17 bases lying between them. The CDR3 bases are TGTGCCAGCTCGCCATCCGGGACATTAAACGAGCAGTACTTC. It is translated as CASSPSGTLNEQYF.

CDR3 in amino acids: CASSPGPDEQYF. The CDR3 coding sequence is TGTGCCAGCAGCCCCGGTCCTGACGAGCAGTACTTC. The J gene is TRBJ2-7, the V gene TRBV13, with D hard to call. V lost 5 bases to trimming and J lost 5 bases, with 10 bases between them. The CDR3 is 12 residues long. The V gene's germline CDR1 is PRHDT and CDR2 FYEKMQ (reference sequence).

The DNA for the CDR3 is TGTGCCAGCAGTTTATTGGGCAGGGGAGATGAAAAACTGTTTTTT. Translating it yields CASSLLGRGDEKLFF. The genes are TRBV27 and TRBJ1-4; a weak D match, TRBD1 (6 bases). V lost 1 base and J lost 6, with 12 bases in between. CDR1 MNHEY and CDR2 SMNVEV come from the germline V gene (reference sequence). The CDR3 contains 15 residues.

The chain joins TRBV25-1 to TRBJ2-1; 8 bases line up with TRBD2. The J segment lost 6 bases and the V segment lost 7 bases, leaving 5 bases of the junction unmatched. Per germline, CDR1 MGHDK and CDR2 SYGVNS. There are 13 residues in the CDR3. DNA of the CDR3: TGTGCCAGCACCCCGGGGGGGGGCAATGAGCAGTTCTTC. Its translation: CASTPGGGNEQFF.

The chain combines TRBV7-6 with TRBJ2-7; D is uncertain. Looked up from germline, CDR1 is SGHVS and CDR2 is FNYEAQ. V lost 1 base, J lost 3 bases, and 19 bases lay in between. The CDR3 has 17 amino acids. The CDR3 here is CASSLGIGNLGNYEQYF. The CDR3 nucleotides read TGTGCCAGCAGCTTAGGAATCGGAAACCTGGGCAACTACGAGCAGTACTTC.

In nucleotides, the CDR3 is TGTGCCAGCAGCTTGCGGGCTGAAGCTTTCTTT. This encodes CASSLRAEAFF. V and J are TRBV5-6 and TRBJ1-1; D is ambiguous. Germline assignment: CDR1 SGHDT and CDR2 YYEEEE. The CDR3 sequence is 11 residues long. V shed 1 base and J shed 6 bases, with 4 bases lying between them.

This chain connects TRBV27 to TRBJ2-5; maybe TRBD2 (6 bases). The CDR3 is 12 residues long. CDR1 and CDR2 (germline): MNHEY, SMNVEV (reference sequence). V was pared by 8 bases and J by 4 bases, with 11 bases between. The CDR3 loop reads CASGVGGETQYF. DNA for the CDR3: TGTGCCAGCGGGGTGGGAGGAGAGACCCAGTACTTC.

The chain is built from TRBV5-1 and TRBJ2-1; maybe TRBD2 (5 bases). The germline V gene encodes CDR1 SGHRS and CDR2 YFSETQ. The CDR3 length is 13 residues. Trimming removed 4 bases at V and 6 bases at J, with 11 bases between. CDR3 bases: TGCGCCAGCAGCCTAGCCTCCACCAATGAGCAGTTCTTC. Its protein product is CASSLASTNEQFF.

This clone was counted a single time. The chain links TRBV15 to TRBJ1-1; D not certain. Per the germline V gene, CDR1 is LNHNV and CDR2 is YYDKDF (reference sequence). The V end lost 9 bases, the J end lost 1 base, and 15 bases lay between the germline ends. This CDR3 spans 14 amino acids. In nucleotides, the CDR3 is TGTGCCACGGATGACGGGAACACGAACACTGAAGCTTTCTTT. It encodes CATDDGNTNTEAFF.

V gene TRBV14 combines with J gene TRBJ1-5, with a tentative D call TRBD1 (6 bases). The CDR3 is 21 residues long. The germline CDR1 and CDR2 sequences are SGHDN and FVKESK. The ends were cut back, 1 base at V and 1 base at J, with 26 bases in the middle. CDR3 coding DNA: TGTGCCAGCAGCCAAGGATGGAGGAAGTACAGGGTTTTAGTAAGCAATCAGCCCCAGCATTTT. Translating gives CASSQGWRKYRVLVSNQPQHF.

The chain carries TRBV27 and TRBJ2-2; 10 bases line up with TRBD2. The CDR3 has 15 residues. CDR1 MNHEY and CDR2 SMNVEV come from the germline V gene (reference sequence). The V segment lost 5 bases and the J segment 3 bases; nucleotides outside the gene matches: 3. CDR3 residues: CASSALAGHTGELFF. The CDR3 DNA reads TGTGCCAGCAGTGCACTAGCGGGGCACACCGGGGAGCTGTTTTTT.

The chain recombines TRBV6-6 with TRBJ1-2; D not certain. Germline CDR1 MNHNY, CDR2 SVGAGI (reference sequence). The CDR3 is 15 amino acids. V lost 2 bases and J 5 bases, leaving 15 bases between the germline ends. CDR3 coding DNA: TGTGCCAGCAGTTACCCTGGTGAGGCCGGGTATGGCTACACCTTC. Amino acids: CASSYPGEAGYGYTF.

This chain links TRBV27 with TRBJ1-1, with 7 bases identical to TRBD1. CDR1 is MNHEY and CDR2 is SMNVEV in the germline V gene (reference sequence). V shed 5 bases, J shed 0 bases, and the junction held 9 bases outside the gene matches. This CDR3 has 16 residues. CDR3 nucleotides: TGTGCCAGCAGTCCCGGACAGGAGCGCATGAACACTGAAGCTTTCTTT. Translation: CASSPGQERMNTEAFF.

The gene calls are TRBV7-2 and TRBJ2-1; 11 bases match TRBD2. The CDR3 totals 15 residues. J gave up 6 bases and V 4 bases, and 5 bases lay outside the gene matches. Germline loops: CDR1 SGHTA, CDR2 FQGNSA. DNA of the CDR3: TGTGCCAGCAGCTCCGGGACTAGCGGCGGCAATGAGCAGTTCTTC. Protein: CASSSGTSGGNEQFF. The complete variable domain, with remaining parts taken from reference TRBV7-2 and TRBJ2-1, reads GAGVSQSPSNKVTEKGKDVELRCDPISGHTALYWYRQSLGQGLEFLIYFQGNSAPDKSGLPSDRFSAERTGGSVSTLTIQRTQQEDSAVYLCASSSGTSGGNEQFFGPGTRLTVL.